The clone carrying this TCR beta chain was seen only a few times. In germline, CDR1 is ENHRY, CDR2 SYGVKD. The CDR3 runs 13 residues. Deletions cut 0 bases from V and 9 bases from J, with 11 bases between. This record belongs to a study of technical replicates of blood from a few donors. The protocol was immunoSEQ multiplex PCR, while the TCRdb copy is restricted to in-frame clones and leaves out a portion. The sample includes almost 70,000 clones, roughly 93% of them seen just once. This clonotype originated in a human donor in good health. Sequenced sample: T cells isolated from PBMCs. The chain is built from TRBV10-3 and TRBJ1-1; D is unclear. The CDR3 protein is CAISESIETKAFF. The CDR3 coding sequence is TGTGCCATCAGTGAGTCGATAGAAACTAAAGCTTTCTTT.